This T cell receptor (beta chain) was captured by sequencing in a study of shared clonotypes between healthy human individuals. General study findings and limits: Estimated clonotype richness was generally higher in naive than memory subsets.

The CDR3 sequence is 15 residues long. Germline V gives CDR1 SQVTM, CDR2 ANQGSEA. V lost 7 bases to trimming and J lost 3 bases; unmatched junction nucleotides: 14. This clone was recorded only once. Its antigen is not known. Under the authors' procedure: Sequence data from immunoSEQ were junction-only and lacked quality scores; consequently, filtering differed. Profiled with immunoSEQ multiplex PCR; TCRdb holds only in-frame clones, not every one. D and trimming come from the DNA, and the V and J calls and clone size come from that table. The table records some 2,000,000 clones, roughly 95% of them present only once. Naive CD8 cells, CD45RO-negative and positively selected for CCR7, excluded terminally differentiated effector memory CD45RA+ cells.

What was sequenced was naive CD8+ T cells sorted from blood. The source is a young man in good health. This sequence joins TRBV29-1 and TRBJ1-2; 7 bases match TRBD1. As DNA, the CDR3 is TGCAGCGCGTCGGGGACAGACTACATGGACTATGGCTACACCTTC. Protein sequence: CSASGTDYMDYGYTF.